One sample yielded the 25 T cell receptor beta chains listed below, sequenced in a study of T cells in Graves' hyperthyroidism and ophthalmopathy. RNA transcripts provided the source from which TCR beta CDR3 regions were amplified. HTBI primers were the set used in a first-round RT-PCR of the TCR CDR3. Via MiXCR, TCRdb re-called the multiplex PCR reads, giving one row per CDR3 protein. The sample comprises more than 600,000 distinct CDR3 sequences, roughly 15% of which are singletons, and over 7.5% rests with the top ten. Material: blood. These TCRs come from a man between 18 and 35 years old with Graves' hyperthyroidism.

The CDR3 DNA reads TGTGCCAGCACCTACTCTGAAGGGACTGGCGAAGCTAACTATGGCTACACCTTC. Residues: CASTYSEGTGEANYGYTF. The rearrangement links TRBV13 to TRBJ1-2; possibly TRBD1 for D (5 bases). Germline loops: CDR1 PRHDT, CDR2 FYEKMQ (reference sequence). The V gene lost 7 bases and the J gene lost 0 bases, with 24 bases spanning the gap. This CDR3 comprises 18 residues.

This clonotype was observed at least ten times. This sequence joins TRBV2 and TRBJ2-1, with 10 bases identical to TRBD2. This CDR3 comprises 14 residues. V lost 6 bases to trimming and J lost 4 bases; unmatched junction nucleotides: 3. In germline, CDR1 is SNHLY, CDR2 FYNNEI. In nucleotides, the CDR3 is TGTGCCAGCAGCGGGACTAGCGCTTACAATGAGCAGTTCTTC. Protein sequence: CASSGTSAYNEQFF.

The DNA of the CDR3 is TGCAGCGTGCTCGGGACGGCTGGTCTATTGGGTGGCTACACCTTC. Amino acids: CSVLGTAGLLGGYTF. The chain carries TRBV29-1 and TRBJ1-2, with D possibly matching TRBD1 (5 bases). This CDR3 comprises 15 residues. The V end lost 6 bases, the J end lost 7 bases, and 24 bases lay between the germline ends. Per germline, CDR1 SQVTM and CDR2 ANQGSEA.

Turning to this clonotype: A much larger clone is a single base away; this may be a read error. The chain employs TRBV28 and TRBJ1-3; D is unresolved. Germline V CDR1 and CDR2: MDHEN, SYDVKM. The CDR3 sequence is 12 residues long. The CDR3 sequence is CASSLTGNAIYF. CDR3 in DNA: TGTGCCAGCAGTTTAACGGGAAACGCCATATATTTT.

This clonotype was picked up many times. The genes are TRBV18 and TRBJ2-3; 11 nucleotides line up with TRBD2. CDR3 size: 16 residues. The V gene's germline CDR1 is KGHSH and CDR2 LQKENI. The V segment lost 8 bases and the J segment 2 bases; nucleotides outside the gene matches: 9. The DNA for the CDR3 is TGTGCCAGCAGTCCCAGACTAGCGGGAATCACAGATACGCAGTATTTT. As protein: CASSPRLAGITDTQYF.

Many counts were recorded for this clonotype. This chain links TRBV13 with TRBJ2-3; 15 nucleotides align to TRBD2. From germline, CDR1 is PRHDT and CDR2 FYEKMQ (reference sequence). V lost 4 bases, J lost 5 bases, and 7 bases stayed unmatched. CDR3 size: 17 residues. The CDR3 sequence: CASSSGLAGGPRDTQYF. CDR3 sequence (DNA): TGTGCCAGCAGCTCTGGACTAGCGGGAGGGCCCAGAGATACGCAGTATTTT.

V is TRBV24-1 and J is TRBJ2-1; TRBD2 matches at 12 bases. This CDR3 contains 18 residues. The V and J ends lost 5 bases and 6 bases, in that order; junction bases with no gene match: 13. Germline V gives CDR1 KGHDR, CDR2 SFDVKD. The CDR3 reads CATSALATSGRGINEQFF. The CDR3 DNA reads as TGTGCCACCAGTGCCCTCGCGACTAGCGGGAGAGGGATCAATGAGCAGTTCTTC.

At least ten counts were recorded for this clonotype. This chain links TRBV5-1 with TRBJ2-2; D gene uncertain. CDR1 and CDR2 (germline): SGHRS, YFSETQ. The V end was cut by 6 bases, the J end by 4 bases, with 13 bases between. The CDR3 has 14 residues. CDR3 nucleotide sequence: TGCGCCAGCAACCCGGGCGAAAGCACCGGGGAGCTGTTTTTT. Amino acid sequence: CASNPGESTGELFF.

This clonotype was picked up many times. The gene calls are TRBV28 and TRBJ2-1; 9 positions match TRBD2. Per the germline V gene, CDR1 is MDHEN and CDR2 is SYDVKM. Losses at the gene ends were 5 bases for V and 8 bases for J; bases not matched to a gene: 19. The CDR3 has 18 residues. The CDR3 region has the DNA TGTGCCAGCAGTCCTCTAGCGGGATGGACCGGCTCCTATCATGAGCAGTTCTTC. Its translation is CASSPLAGWTGSYHEQFF.

This clonotype was counted at least ten times. This sequence joins TRBV30 and TRBJ1-5, with D possibly being TRBD1 (5 bases). Per the germline V gene, CDR1 is GTSNPN and CDR2 is SVGIG (reference sequence). This CDR3 has 13 amino acids. V was shortened by 0 bases and J by 5 bases, with 8 bases between the two germline ends. The CDR3: CAWSVQEHQPQHF. The CDR3 DNA sequence: TGTGCCTGGAGTGTACAGGAACATCAGCCCCAGCATTTT.

This clonotype was found a few times. This chain joins TRBV10-3 and TRBJ2-3; 8 nucleotides match TRBD1. V trimming: 4 bases; J trimming: 10 bases; junction bases outside the gene matches: 16. This CDR3 is 16 amino acids long. Germline V gives CDR1 ENHRY, CDR2 SYGVKD. In DNA, the CDR3 is TGTGCCATCAGTGCCTGGACAGGGAAATCCCCTCAGGCGCAGTATTTT. Translating it yields CAISAWTGKSPQAQYF.

This clonotype was recorded a few times. The chain has TRBV12-5 and TRBJ2-1, with D unresolved. CDR3 length equals 15 residues. Looked up from germline, CDR1 is LGHNT and CDR2 is FRNRAP. V gave up 2 bases and J gave up 3 bases, with 11 bases separating them. The CDR3 is CASGLPASGYNEQFF. DNA of the CDR3: TGTGCTAGTGGTTTGCCGGCTAGTGGCTACAATGAGCAGTTCTTC.

The chain combines TRBV7-9 with TRBJ2-3; the match to TRBD1 covers 9 bases. Germline V CDR1 and CDR2: SEHNR, FQNEAQ (reference sequence). V lost 4 bases, J lost 0 bases, and 2 bases stayed unmatched. The CDR3 contains 15 residues. Here the CDR3 reads CASSWDRASTDTQYF. CDR3 in DNA: TGTGCCAGCAGCTGGGACAGGGCTAGCACAGATACGCAGTATTTT. Looking up the rest from reference TRBV7-9 and TRBJ2-3 gives the full variable domain: DTGVSQNPRHKITKRGQNVTFRCDPISEHNRLYWYRQTLGQGPEFLTYFQNEAQLEKSRLLSDRFSAERPKGSFSTLEIQRTEQGDSAMYLCASSWDRASTDTQYFGPGTRLTVL.

This clonotype was observed a few times. CDR3 sequence reads: CASSPMSGRNTEAFF. CDR3 DNA: TGCGCCAGCAGCCCCATGTCGGGCAGGAACACTGAAGCTTTCTTT. This rearrangement joins TRBV4-3 to TRBJ1-1; no firm D call. This CDR3 is built from 15 residues. Germline values: CDR1 LGHNA, CDR2 YSLEER. Trimming cost V 4 bases and J 1 base, with 13 bases left between them.

In its sample, this clonotype was seen many times. J is TRBJ2-3 and V is TRBV7-3; D is perhaps TRBD2 (6 bases). This CDR3 has 17 amino acids. Germline V gene data show CDR1 as SGHTA and CDR2 as FQGTGA. The ends were cut back, 6 bases at V and 4 bases at J, with 23 bases in the middle. CDR3 amino acids: CASSSGPPGVAADTQYF. In nucleotides, the CDR3 is TGTGCCAGCAGTTCGGGCCCCCCGGGAGTTGCCGCAGATACGCAGTATTTT.

This clonotype was counted many times. The chain has TRBV28 and TRBJ2-7, with D possibly TRBD1 on 5 matching bases. V dropped 6 bases and J dropped 3 bases, with 15 bases sitting between them. The CDR3 runs 14 residues. Germline V CDR1 and CDR2: MDHEN, SYDVKM. In nucleotides, the CDR3 is TGTGCCAGCAGCCCGGGTCCCGACAGCTACGAGCAGTACTTC. As protein: CASSPGPDSYEQYF.

V is TRBV4-1 and J is TRBJ2-3; 7 positions match TRBD2. V shed 2 bases and J 3 bases; nucleotides not matched to a gene: 11. This CDR3 has 17 residues. The germline gives CDR1 MGHRA, CDR2 YSYEKL. The CDR3 loop reads CASSQPFRRGRTDTQYF. As DNA, the CDR3 is TGCGCCAGCAGCCAACCCTTTCGGCGCGGGAGAACAGATACGCAGTATTTT.

In its sample, this clonotype was seen many times. The chain uses TRBV28 and TRBJ2-7; D remains ambiguous. Germline CDR1 MDHEN, CDR2 SYDVKM. The CDR3 is 13 amino acids. Trimming stripped 2 bases from V and 0 bases from J, with 5 bases between. CDR3 nucleotide sequence: TGTGCCAGCAGTTTAGTAGTCTCCTACGAGCAGTACTTC. Amino acids: CASSLVVSYEQYF.

This clonotype was seen at least ten times. The chain couples TRBV7-9 to TRBJ1-4; 7 positions match TRBD1. The V segment lost 8 bases and the J segment 4 bases; nucleotides outside the gene matches: 10. Germline assignment: CDR1 SEHNR and CDR2 FQNEAQ (reference sequence). The length of the CDR3 is 15 residues. CDR3 amino acids: CASGGQAVINEKLFF. The CDR3 DNA is TGTGCCAGCGGAGGACAGGCGGTCATTAATGAAAAACTGTTTTTT.

The chain combines TRBV7-2 with TRBJ2-7; 7 nucleotides align to TRBD2. CDR3 length: 16 residues. Trimming took 1 base from V and 7 from J; bases not matched to a gene: 13. Germline V gene sequence: CDR1 SGHTA, CDR2 FQGNSA. The DNA for the CDR3 is TGTGCCAGCAGCTTAGAGAGGTTAGCGGGTCTAGGGGAGCAGTACTTC. This sequence encodes CASSLERLAGLGEQYF.

The rearrangement uses TRBV29-1 and TRBJ2-5; 7 bases are shared with TRBD2. The ends lost 6 bases at V and 6 bases at J; junction bases unmatched: 4. The CDR3 totals 11 residues. Germline CDR1 reads SQVTM; CDR2 reads ANQGSEA. CDR3 sequence: CSVGEGKTQYF. The CDR3 nucleotides are TGCAGCGTAGGGGAGGGGAAGACCCAGTACTTC.

Ten or more counts support this clonotype. The J gene is TRBJ2-1, the V gene TRBV7-8, with 12 bases identical to TRBD2. Germline CDR1 reads SGHVS; CDR2 reads FQNEAQ. The CDR3 is made up of 16 amino acids. J lost 7 bases, V lost 7 bases, and 11 bases had no gene match. The CDR3 is CASTPLTSGSLNEQFF. The CDR3 DNA is TGTGCCAGCACCCCCCTGACTAGCGGGAGTCTAAATGAGCAGTTCTTC.

This clonotype showed up just a few times. J is TRBJ2-3 and V is TRBV7-9; D call uncertain. The germline gives CDR1 SEHNR, CDR2 FQNEAQ (reference sequence). This CDR3 comprises 17 residues. V was cut by 3 bases and J by 0 bases, with 16 bases left in between. The CDR3 region has the DNA TGTGCCAGCAGCTTCCCCCGGCAGACGCTTAGCACAGATACGCAGTATTTT. This translates into CASSFPRQTLSTDTQYF.

The chain is built from TRBV4-2 and TRBJ2-7; D is uncertain. This CDR3 spans 14 amino acids. V dropped 0 bases and J dropped 0 bases, with 6 bases sitting between them. The germline gives CDR1 LGHNA, CDR2 YNFKEQ. CDR3 amino acids: CASSQEYVSYEQYF. The CDR3 bases are TGTGCCAGCAGCCAAGAATACGTCTCCTACGAGCAGTACTTC.

The chain joins TRBV6-1 to TRBJ2-1, with TRBD2 matching over 7 bases. CDR3 length: 17 amino acids. The V gene end was trimmed by 3 bases and the J gene end by 0 bases; junction bases not matched to a gene: 8. Germline V gene data show CDR1 as MNHNS and CDR2 as SASEGT. The CDR3: CASSDISGTISYNEQFF. CDR3 sequence (DNA): TGTGCCAGCAGTGACATCTCCGGGACTATCTCCTACAATGAGCAGTTCTTC.